This passage covers 15 T cell receptor beta chains from one sample sequenced in a study of T cells after yellow fever vaccination (dated by TCRdb to between 2018 and 2020). This specimen's treatment or condition label, interpreted: live attenuated yellow fever vaccine strain. The receptor library was made with 5' RACE. Sequencing relied on an Illumina HiSeq 2500. Clones were called with MiXCR by TCRdb after fastp trimmed the public reads at Q25, and only in-frame beta chains were retained. Merged by CDR3 protein, the rows form single entries marked with the most common genes and DNA. The sample table records approximately 550,000 distinct CDR3 sequences; roughly 21% of these occur just once. The ten largest clones represent approximately 15% of the sample. The starting material was PBMCs, obtained 15 days after the yellow fever booster vaccination. The receptors come from a man under 40 who received the YFV17D yellow fever vaccine.

This clonotype was counted only a few times. The junction departs from germline at one end; a sequencing error may be responsible. The chain couples TRBV12-3 or TRBV12-4 to TRBJ2-1; D unresolved. This CDR3 region has 15 residues. The CDR3 DNA sequence: TGTGCCAGCGGTTTACTTCCGGGCGCGGTGCAAGGCCTGTTCTTC. Translated, it gives CASGLLPGAVQGLFF.

This clonotype was recorded a few times. The chain combines TRBV5-1 with TRBJ1-1, with TRBD1 matching 7 bases. The germline gives CDR1 SGHRS, CDR2 YFSETQ. The CDR3 consists of 15 residues. The junction had 13 bases not matched to a gene; V was cut back by 6 bases and J by 5 bases. CDR3 in amino acids: CASMVAGGEWTEAFF. CDR3 coding DNA: TGCGCCAGCATGGTCGCAGGGGGTGAATGGACTGAAGCTTTCTTT.

This clonotype turned up a few times. J is TRBJ2-7 and V is TRBV7-2, with D hard to call. There are 14 residues in the CDR3. V was cut by 3 bases and J by 0 bases, with 9 bases left in between. Germline V CDR1 and CDR2: SGHTA, FQGNSA. The CDR3 is CASSFSPSSYEQYF. CDR3 coding DNA: TGTGCCAGCAGCTTCAGCCCCTCCTCCTACGAGCAGTACTTC.

This clonotype was recorded a few times. The chain combines TRBV6-6 with TRBJ2-3; the D is unclear. The CDR3 is 12 amino acids. CDR1 and CDR2 from the germline V gene are MNHNY and SVGAGI (reference sequence). The V gene lost 7 bases and the J gene lost 6 bases, with 11 bases spanning the gap. CDR3 sequence reads: CASKDEVDTQYF. The CDR3 region has the DNA TGTGCCAGCAAAGACGAGGTGGATACGCAGTATTTT.

Points on this clonotype: The germline gene is not matched at one end of the junction; a read error may be the cause. The chain employs TRBV20-1 and TRBJ1-3; D is ambiguous. The V gene's germline CDR1 is DFQATT and CDR2 SNEGSKA (reference sequence). The CDR3 spans 16 residues. The DNA of the CDR3 is TGCTGTGCTAGCGAAACGCGTCAGAGCTCTGGAAACACCATATATTTT. Its translation is CCASETRQSSGNTIYF.

This clonotype was recorded a few times. The CDR3 sequence: CASSLRGASNQPQHF. As DNA, the CDR3 is TGCGCCAGCAGCTTGAGGGGGGCGAGCAATCAGCCCCAGCATTTT. V is TRBV5-1 and J is TRBJ1-5; D is possibly TRBD1 (6 bases). Germline lookup yields CDR1 SGHRS and CDR2 YFSETQ. Trimming cost V 1 base and J 1 base, with 9 bases left between them. The CDR3 sequence is 15 residues long.

V gene TRBV29-1 combines with J gene TRBJ1-1; D gene ambiguous. The CDR3 runs 11 residues. V was trimmed by 7 bases and J by 6 bases, leaving 12 bases between them. The germline V gene has CDR1 SQVTM and CDR2 ANQGSEA. The CDR3 sequence: CSGSESAEAFF. CDR3 DNA sequence: TGCAGCGGGTCAGAGAGCGCTGAAGCTTTCTTT.

CDR3 loop: CASSYQGGNTGELFF. In DNA form, the CDR3 reads TGTGCCAGCAGTTACCAGGGGGGAAACACCGGGGAGCTGTTTTTT. V and J are TRBV9 and TRBJ2-2; D possibly corresponds to TRBD1 (7 bases). The CDR3 covers 15 residues. CDR1 and CDR2 from the germline V gene are SGDLS and YYNGEE. The V end lost 5 bases, the J end lost 2 bases, and 13 bases lay between the germline ends.

The rearrangement joins TRBV13 to TRBJ2-2; TRBD2 might be the D (7 bases). The germline V gene has CDR1 PRHDT and CDR2 FYEKMQ (reference sequence). CDR3 length equals 17 residues. The ends were cut back, 5 bases at V and 5 bases at J, with 21 bases in the middle. The CDR3 bases are TGTGCCAGCAGCCCACCCAGAGGGGGAGGGCGGACCGGGGAGCTGTTTTTT. Translated, it gives CASSPPRGGGRTGELFF.

The chain links TRBV5-1 to TRBJ2-1; 9 bases are a match to TRBD2. The V and J ends lost 1 base and 8 bases, in that order; junction bases with no gene match: 7. CDR1 is SGHRS, CDR2 YFSETQ, per germline. This CDR3 spans 15 amino acids. CDR3 in amino acids: CASSLTSGLDDEQFF. The CDR3 coding sequence is TGCGCCAGCAGCTTGACTAGCGGGTTGGACGATGAGCAGTTCTTC.

In its sample, this clonotype was seen a few times. This chain connects TRBV20-1 to TRBJ2-3; maybe TRBD1 (6 bases). The CDR3 sequence is 14 residues long. Germline CDR1 and CDR2: DFQATT and SNEGSKA (reference sequence). V lost 2 bases and J 0 bases, leaving 9 bases between the germline ends. CDR3 sequence reads: CSARRGFSTDTQYF. DNA for the CDR3: TGCAGTGCTAGAAGGGGGTTTAGCACAGATACGCAGTATTTT.

There are a few counts of this clonotype. The chain is built from TRBV5-1 and TRBJ2-1, with 8 bases fitting TRBD2. Losses at the gene ends were 4 bases for V and 9 bases for J; bases not matched to a gene: 12. Germline values: CDR1 SGHRS, CDR2 YFSETQ. The CDR3 consists of 15 residues. CDR3 bases: TGCGCCAGCAGCCTGATCGGGACTAGTGACGGTGAGCAGTTCTTC. It yields the protein CASSLIGTSDGEQFF.

This clonotype was observed a few times. The V and J genes are TRBV7-6 and TRBJ1-1; D perhaps matches TRBD1 (6 bases). Trimming shortened V by 5 bases and J by 11 bases, and 15 bases separated the two germline ends. CDR3 length: 12 residues. Germline V gene data show CDR1 as SGHVS and CDR2 as FNYEAQ. The CDR3 DNA reads TGTGCCAGCAGCCTAACGCAGGGGACGGCTTTCTTT. Encoded protein: CASSLTQGTAFF.

The J gene is TRBJ2-5, the V gene TRBV29-1, with D unclear. This CDR3 spans 13 amino acids. The V gene's germline CDR1 is SQVTM and CDR2 ANQGSEA. Trimming removed 8 bases at V and 2 bases at J, with 15 bases between. CDR3 sequence: CSTRIPDQETQYF. The CDR3, as DNA: TGCAGCACCAGAATCCCTGATCAAGAGACCCAGTACTTC. The variable domain in full, completed from reference TRBV29-1 and TRBJ2-5, reads SAVISQKPSRDICQRGTSLTIQCQVDSQVTMMFWYRQQPGQSLTLIATANQGSEATYESGFVIDKFPISRPNLTFSTLTVSNMSPEDSSIYLCSTRIPDQETQYFGPGTRLLVL.

The J gene is TRBJ2-1, the V gene TRBV4-3; tentative D call: TRBD2 (6 bases). V was clipped by 2 bases and J by 9 bases, with 17 bases between them. Germline assignment: CDR1 LGHNA and CDR2 YSLEER. The CDR3 sequence is 15 residues long. The CDR3 nucleotides are TGCGCCAGCAGCCAAAACCCGACTAGGGGCGCTGAGCAGTTCTTC. Translating it yields CASSQNPTRGAEQFF.